These T cell receptor beta chains were read from a single sample in a study of tumor-infiltrating lymphocytes in primary liver carcinoma. TCRdb reprocessed the multiplex PCR reads via MiXCR and lists one record per CDR3 protein. The sample lists a few hundred thousand distinct CDR3 sequences; 45% to 70% were seen once. Sequences were obtained from peripheral blood. These receptors all come from a young woman with primary liver carcinoma and hepatitis B virus infection. Both conserved end residues are part of each CDR3. The D gene is left open where the match is weak. Some rows have no size entry. The others give once, few or many, or a class for an expanded clone.

TRBJ2-7 . TRBV10-3 . TGTGCCATGGGAGTGCCGAACTCCTACGAGCAGTACTTC CAMGVPNSYEQYF
TRBJ2-7 once TRBV5-1 TRBD1 TGCGCCAGCAGCACGGACAGGGGGAAGGACGAGCAGTACTTC CASSTDRGKDEQYF
TRBJ2-6 . TRBV11-2 . TGTGCCAACAGCTTCTTCCATGCTGGGGCCAACGTCCTGACTTTC CANSFFHAGANVLTF
TRBJ2-5 . TRBV10-2 TRBD2 TGCGCCAGCGCATTAGCGGGCGGCCTAGGAGAGACCCAGTACTTC CASALAGGLGETQYF
TRBJ1-6 . TRBV12-3/TRBV12-4 . TGTGCCAGCAGGAAGGGCGGGTCGACACCAACCCCCCACTTT CASRKGGSTPTPHF
TRBJ1-1 few TRBV6-2/TRBV6-3 . TGTGCCAGCAGCTCTACGAGCGGGAGACCAAACACTGAAGCTTTCTTT CASSSTSGRPNTEAFF
TRBJ2-2 few TRBV6-2/TRBV6-3 . TGTGCCAGCAGAGAGAATTTCCCCACCGGGGAGCTGTTTTTT CASRENFPTGELFF
TRBJ2-7 . TRBV6-2/TRBV6-3 . TGTGCCAGCAGTTACTCGGACTGGGTGGTCTACGAGCAGTACTTC CASSYSDWVVYEQYF
TRBJ2-3 many TRBV12-3/TRBV12-4 TRBD2 TGTGCCAGCCTCGGTCGAGCGGGCGGGGGGTATACGCAGTATTTT CASLGRAGGGYTQYF
TRBJ2-3 few TRBV6-5 TRBD1 TGTGCCAGCGGACGGGACAGAACAGATACGCAGTATTTT CASGRDRTDTQYF
TRBJ1-1 . TRBV7-3 . TGTGCCAGCAGCATAAGTACGGGAACTGAAGCTTTCTTT CASSISTGTEAFF
TRBJ1-1 . TRBV4-3 . TGCGCCAGCAGCCAAGTTGGGGTGCTGAACACTGAAGCTTTCTTT CASSQVGVLNTEAFF
TRBJ2-7 few TRBV29-1 . TGCAGCGTTGCGGTCGTTGGGCACGAGCAGTACTTC CSVAVVGHEQYF
TRBJ2-3 . TRBV6-6 . TGTGTCGGCAGCCTGGGACCAACCACAGATACGCAGTATTTT CVGSLGPTTDTQYF
TRBJ1-5 . TRBV12-3/TRBV12-4 . TGTACCAGAAGTTTAGCGGGGTGGGATCAGCCTCAGCATTTT CTRSLAGWDQPQHF
TRBJ2-7 . TRBV5-4 TRBD2 TGTGCCACCAGCAGCGGGACCACCTACGAGCAGTACTTC CATSSGTTYEQYF
TRBJ1-4 many TRBV12-3/TRBV12-4 . TGTGCCAGCAGTTTTGGGGAGGGAGCAAAACTGTTTTTT CASSFGEGAKLFF
TRBJ2-7 few TRBV4-2 . TGTGCCAGCAGCAATACCTACAGCAACCTTCTACGAGTCGGACATACCCCCTTTTACGAGCAGTACTTC CASSNTYSNLLRVGHTPFYEQYF
TRBJ2-7 many TRBV6-5 TRBD2 TGTGCCAGCAGTTACGAAGCGGGAGGGCCGGACGAGCAGTACTTC CASSYEAGGPDEQYF
TRBJ2-5 . TRBV4-2 TRBD2 TGTGCCAGCAGCCATCCCGGACTAGTTAGCGAGACCCAGTACTTC CASSHPGLVSETQYF
TRBJ1-1 . TRBV10-3 TRBD1 TGTGCCATCAGTGGGGGACAGGGGGCAGCGAACACTGAAGCTTTCTTT CAISGGQGAANTEAFF
TRBJ2-1 . TRBV6-4 . TGTGCCAGCAGTGTCAAACAGGGTACAACTCCTTACTTC CASSVKQGTTPYF
TRBJ2-1 . TRBV29-1 . TGCAGCGTGACCATCGGGATGACTGAGCAGTTCTTC CSVTIGMTEQFF
TRBJ2-7 . TRBV2 TRBD1 TGTGCCAGCAGTAGATCAGGGGGCTACGAGCAGTACTTC CASSRSGGYEQYF
TRBJ1-5 many TRBV6-2/TRBV6-3 . TGTGCCAGCACGGACAATAGCAATCAGCCCCAGCATTTT CASTDNSNQPQHF
TRBJ2-1 . TRBV6-5 TRBD2 TGTGACAGCAGTCCGCTAGCGGGAGCCATCAATGAGCAGTTCTTC CDSSPLAGAINEQFF
TRBJ1-1 few TRBV12-3/TRBV12-4 . TGTGCCAGCAGTCCACGGGACCGAGAGAACACTGAAGCTTTCTTT CASSPRDRENTEAFF
TRBJ1-1 . TRBV30 . TGTGCCTGGAATGGGGATTTAGGTTGGAACACTGAAGCTTTCTTT CAWNGDLGWNTEAFF
TRBJ2-7 . TRBV11-3 . TGTGCCAGCAGCTTAGGTGGAAGTATGAAGATCAAGCAGTACTTC CASSLGGSMKIKQYF
TRBJ2-7 . TRBV6-2/TRBV6-3 . TGTGCCAGCAGTTACTCGATACGTACACTCTGCGAGCAGTACTTC CASSYSIRTLCEQYF
TRBJ2-7 . TRBV12-3/TRBV12-4 . TGTGCCAGCAGTTCCCTGGGAGGCGAGCAGTATTTC CASSSLGGEQYF
TRBJ2-7 . TRBV21-1 . TGTGCCAGCAGCAAAGCCCTAGGGAGGCCGGAAAACTACGAGCAGTACTTC CASSKALGRPENYEQYF
TRBJ2-2 . TRBV5-4 . TGTGCCAGCACCTTGGACAGAGCGAACACCGGGGAGCTGTTTTTT CASTLDRANTGELFF
TRBJ2-7 many TRBV6-2/TRBV6-3 TRBD2 TGTGCCAGCAGCCCCTCGGAGGGACTACCCTACGAGCAGTACTTC CASSPSEGLPYEQYF
TRBJ2-1 . TRBV6-5 TRBD2 TGTGTCAGCAGTTACTCAGGACTAGCGGGAGCCCTACGAAATGAGCAGTTCTTC CVSSYSGLAGALRNEQFF